Below, one T cell receptor (beta chain) is given with its context. Its binding antigen is unknown. The input lacks base qualities; no much larger clone sits a single base away. The CDR3 regions of human TCRbeta chains were analyzed by immunosequencing. On the authors' methods: TCRs in the repertoires were compared against a reference library of SARS-CoV-2-specific TCRs that had been generated with the MIRA antigen-specificity platform. Breadth was defined as the fraction of unique TCRs that were SARS-CoV-2-associated. Depth was defined as the fraction of total T cells that were SARS-CoV-2-associated. Each spike-specific TCR was assigned to its reactive spike region and to a CD4 or CD8 class using the MIRA data. Log10-transformed breadth and depth values were compared by one-way ANOVA with Sidak's multiple comparisons tests. The immuneACCESS repertoire file appears here via TCRdb, limited to in-frame rearrangements. These files lack a portion of the clones; in checked studies, under half of the deficit traces to unresolved V genes, and the cause of the others is not known. V, J and clone size are those of that table, while D and trimming were read from the DNA. Here the sample has roughly 150,000 clones; roughly 87% occur a single time. In total, the top ten clones hold about 5.9% of the sample.

This record belongs to a study of T cell responses to AZD1222 COVID-19 vaccine (dated by TCRdb to the early 2020s). A note on the overall study: TCR sequencing was performed for 230 to 250 trial participants, of whom some 200 were given two doses of AZD1222 and around 25 were given two doses of MenACWY control vaccine. Trial participants were enrolled by age into 18-55, 56-69 and 70-plus year subgroups, with around 150, 28 and 57 TCR-sequenced participants respectively.

Paper-wide results and their limitations: Conclusions about previously exposed vaccinees are limited, since just five or six AZD1222 recipients were seropositive for SARS-CoV-2 at baseline. In the small 56-69-year group, the increase in depth fell short of significance, most likely because of low power. No day 14 peak-response samples were available, so repertoires were characterized only after the peak T cell response. Vaccine-associated CD4 TCRs spanned the whole spike protein, with dominant responses in regions 160-218 and 743-854. Participants were mostly white British, with more females than males. The authors suggested clonal diversity may have been underestimated. Nearly half of unique spike-specific TCRs reportedly recognized epitopes outside regions mutated in the B.1.351 and B.1.1.7 variants. A significant rise in spike-specific TCR breadth and depth was observed after two AZD1222 doses relative to day 0 and relative to MenACWY recipients.

Explained via the paper, the time point label denotes: about 28 days (+/-7) after the second vaccine dose. AZD1222 recipients given second doses at about 4 weeks or at about 12 weeks were pooled, since spike-specific TCR depth and breadth were not found to differ between the two schedules. The vaccinee samples were drawn from two UK trials, COV001 and COV002, one of which was a single-blind randomized controlled phase 2/3 trial testing AZD1222 (ChAdOx1 nCoV-19) in healthy adults. For TCRbeta chain sequencing, PBMC samples were collected from trial participants at day 0 and at day 28 after the second dose. Specimen: peripheral blood, collected 28 days after the second AZD1222 dose. The receptor comes from an adult who received the AZD1222 COVID-19 vaccine.

The CDR3: CASSLTGGNTIYF. At the DNA level, the sequence is TGTGCCAGCAGTTTGACAGGGGGAAACACCATATATTTT. This chain is built from TRBV12-3 or TRBV12-4 and TRBJ1-3, with 7 bases aligning to TRBD1. The CDR3 numbers 13 residues from cysteine through phenylalanine. Only the CDR3 DNA stays, 39 bases, in frame from base 1. Trimming removed 3 bases from V and 4 bases from J; the gene matches leave 0 bases unexplained.